The present T cell receptor (beta chain) was sequenced within a study of long-term antiretroviral therapy in people with HIV. The CDR3 totals 16 residues. CDR1 LNHNV and CDR2 YYDKDF come from the germline V gene (reference sequence). The V and J ends lost 0 bases and 5 bases respectively, with 16 bases between them. The study drew at least one pre-ART and at least two post-ART PBMC samples from every donor. Cryopreserved PBMC samples of about 1-11 million cells were used for DNA extraction. As to this clone: The antigen remains undetermined.

Findings of the study overall: ART adherence, viral resistance and therapy changes went undocumented. Increased diversity was seen after ART, yet it remained lower than in transplant donor controls.

Survey-level immunoSEQ v3.0 assays were run. Only in-frame clones appear in the TCRdb table, and some are missing; sequencing was by immunoSEQ multiplex PCR. This table has approximately 25,000 clones, about 84% appearing once. The TCR comes from a man aged 35 to 55 with HIV. Sequenced here: unsorted PBMCs, sampled 4.8 years after starting antiretroviral therapy. The genes are TRBV15 and TRBJ2-5; TRBD1 is a possible D gene (5 bases). The CDR3: CATSRDVAGKSETQYF. The CDR3 bases are TGTGCCACCAGCAGAGATGTGGCAGGGAAATCTGAGACCCAGTACTTC.